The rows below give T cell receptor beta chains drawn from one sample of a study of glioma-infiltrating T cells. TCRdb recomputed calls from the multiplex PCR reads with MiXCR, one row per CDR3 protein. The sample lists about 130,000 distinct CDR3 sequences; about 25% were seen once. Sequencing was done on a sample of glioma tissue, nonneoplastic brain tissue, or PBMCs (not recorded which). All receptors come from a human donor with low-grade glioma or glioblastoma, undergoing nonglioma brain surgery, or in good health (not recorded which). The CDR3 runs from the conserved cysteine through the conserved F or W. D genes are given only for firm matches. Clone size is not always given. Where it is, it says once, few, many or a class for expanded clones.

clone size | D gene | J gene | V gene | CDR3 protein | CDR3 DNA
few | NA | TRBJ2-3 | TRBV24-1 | CATSDLRQGIDTQYF | TGTGCCACCAGTGATTTGCGGCAGGGGATAGATACGCAGTATTTT
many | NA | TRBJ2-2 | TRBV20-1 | CSASGGPSTGELFF | TGCAGTGCTAGTGGTGGGCCCAGCACCGGGGAGCTGTTTTTT
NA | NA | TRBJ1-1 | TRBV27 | CASSLEQYEAFF | TGTGCCAGCAGTTTAGAACAGTACGAAGCTTTCTTT
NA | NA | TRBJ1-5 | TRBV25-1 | CASRWVGSAQPQHF | TGTGCCAGCCGTTGGGTGGGATCGGCCCAGCCCCAGCATTTT
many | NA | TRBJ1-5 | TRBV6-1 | CASSKTGAFGQPQHF | TGTGCCAGCAGTAAGACGGGAGCCTTTGGTCAGCCCCAGCATTTT
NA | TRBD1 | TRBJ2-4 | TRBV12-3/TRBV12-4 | CASSLGDRGPRDIQYF | TGTGCCAGCAGTTTAGGGGACAGGGGACCCCGGGACATTCAGTACTTC
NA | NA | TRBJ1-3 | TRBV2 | CASTGPESGNTIYF | TGTGCCAGCACCGGCCCTGAGAGCGGAAACACCATATATTTT
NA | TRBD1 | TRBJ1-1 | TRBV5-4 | CASSGDSPLNTKAFF | TGTGCCAGCAGCGGGGACAGTCCCCTGAACACTAAAGCTTTCTTT
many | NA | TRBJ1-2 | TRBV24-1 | CATSDIGTDYGYTF | TGTGCCACCAGTGACATCGGGACCGACTATGGCTACACCTTC
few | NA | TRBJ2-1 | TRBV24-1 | CATSAKRINNEQFF | TGTGCCACCAGTGCTAAACGGATTAACAATGAGCAGTTCTTC
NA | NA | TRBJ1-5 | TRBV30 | CAWRNSDINQPQHF | TGTGCCTGGAGAAATAGTGACATCAATCAGCCCCAGCATTTT
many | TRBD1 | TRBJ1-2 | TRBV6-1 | CASSGPGQNYGYTF | TGTGCCAGCAGTGGGCCGGGACAGAACTATGGCTACACCTTC
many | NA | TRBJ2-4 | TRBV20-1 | CSASDSNLAKNIQYF | TGCAGTGCTAGTGATAGTAACCTAGCCAAAAACATTCAGTACTTC
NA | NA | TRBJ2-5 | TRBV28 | CASTAQGTQYF | TGTGCCAGCACCGCCCAGGGGACCCAGTACTTC
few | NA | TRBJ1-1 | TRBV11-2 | CASSSMVRGRDTEAFF | TGTGCCAGCAGCTCGATGGTTAGGGGGAGAGACACTGAAGCTTTCTTT
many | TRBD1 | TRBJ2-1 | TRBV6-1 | CASTPRDRDYNEQFF | TGTGCCAGCACCCCCAGGGACAGGGACTACAATGAGCAGTTCTTC
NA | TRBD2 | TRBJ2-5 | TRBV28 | CASSSPGGQQETQYF | TGTGCCAGCAGTTCCCCGGGAGGGCAGCAAGAGACCCAGTACTTC
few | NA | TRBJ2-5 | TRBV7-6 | CASSSAYQETQYF | TGTGCCAGCAGCTCAGCGTACCAAGAGACCCAGTACTTC
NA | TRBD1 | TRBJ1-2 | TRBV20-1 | CSARARTGTNYGYTF | TGCAGTGCTAGAGCTCGGACAGGAACTAACTATGGCTACACCTTC
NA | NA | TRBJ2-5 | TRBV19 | CASSSGTAVGQYF | TGTGCCAGTAGTTCCGGGACCGCGGTGGGCCAGTACTTC